The rows below give T cell receptor beta chains drawn from one sample of a study of human T cells and chemical hapten exposure. MiXCR was run by TCRdb on the RACE reads, yielding one entry per CDR3 protein. The data show over 85,000 distinct CDR3 sequences, around 11% seen once. Sample: whole blood, taken in connection with sensitization to the hapten diphenylcyclopropenone (DPC). These receptors were obtained from a woman aged 40 to 50 with alopecia areata. Some clones in this sample may be carry-over from other donors' samples. The CDR3 runs from the conserved cysteine through the conserved F or W. Each record gives: clone size, V gene, CDR3 protein. Expanded clones get a size class; other rows say once, few or many, or leave the size out.

>-|TRBV20-1
CSARGLAERTDTQYF
>-|TRBV7-2
CASSSAEGGEQYF
>-|TRBV7-2
CASSGDGGVTGELFF
>few|TRBV28
CASIAGGINTGELFF
>-|TRBV29-1
CSVGLAGGPETQYF
>few|TRBV5-1
CASSFSSGSPTIMYEQYF
>many|TRBV29-1
CSVDGDRGLYNEQFF
>many|TRBV2
CASGAGDYDYGYTF
>-|TRBV7-2
CASSLVAGTLLETQYF
>-|TRBV5-5
CASSLPTPTGELFF
>few|TRBV18
CASSHRAEDGYTF
>few|TRBV7-9
CASSSGLEQETQYF
>many|TRBV4-3
CASSQEGTSGPVTGELFF
>few|TRBV18
CASSPQRGAEAFF
>-|TRBV18
CASSPRNLPFF
>few|TRBV29-1
CSVDEQGTEAFF
>-|TRBV7-8
CASSFSRGGGEAFF
>-|TRBV21-1
CASSKEEGGLAGEASTDTQYF
>many|TRBV6-5
CASSYSGTGDEQFF
>few|TRBV20-1
CSAHEREPYEQYF
>few|TRBV7-8
CASSLGRDSEQYF
>-|TRBV28
CASNRQGFNGNTIYF
>-|TRBV7-3
CASSLAETGELFF
>-|TRBV10-3
CAISESGGGEKLFF
>few|TRBV6-2/TRBV6-3
CASRFGTGTDTQYF
>few|TRBV3-1
CASSLLQGGITDTQYF
>few|TRBV6-2/TRBV6-3
CASSYGGRRGRFSYEQYF
>few|TRBV20-1
CSARTGTGANVLTF
>-|TRBV7-7
CASSSGRSGQETQYF
>-|TRBV6-2/TRBV6-3
CASSRYLNQPQHF
>few|TRBV18
CASSPGGRYSYEQYF
>-|TRBV28
CASSLGGGSKMNEQFF
>few|TRBV7-9
CASSLSSGAQQNSPLHF
>many|TRBV29-1
CSVSGGDVNEQYF
>few|TRBV4-3
CASSQDIRGGGGELFF
>many|TRBV7-6
CASSLVPQGSNTGELFF
>few|TRBV20-1
CSASEGVGYGYTF